A selection of T cell receptor beta chains follows, all from one sample in a study of cytomegalovirus exposure and HLA in healthy donors. This table comes from immunoSEQ multiplex PCR, and its TCRdb copy is limited to in-frame clones, with some not included. The sample has approximately 200,000 clones, about 93% seen once. The material sequenced was PBMCs. The receptor set was obtained from a woman in her late teens or twenties in good health and CMV-seronegative. Each CDR3 is given with its conserved first and last residue. Fields, in order: V gene, clone size, D gene, J gene, CDR3 DNA, CDR3 protein. D genes are given only for firm matches. Clone size appears in some rows only: once, few, many, or a class for an expanded clone.

v_gene: TRBV5-1; abundance: .; d_gene: TRBD1; j_gene: TRBJ1-4; CDR3nt: TGCGCCAGCAGCTTGGGCGTGAACAGGGGAGTAAGGGAAAAACTGTTTTTT; CDR3aa: CASSLGVNRGVREKLFF
v_gene: TRBV19; abundance: .; d_gene: TRBD1; j_gene: TRBJ2-1; CDR3nt: TGTGCCAGTACCGTGGGCGACAGGGGTTACAATGAGCAGTTCTTC; CDR3aa: CASTVGDRGYNEQFF
v_gene: TRBV6-1; abundance: once; d_gene: .; j_gene: TRBJ1-1; CDR3nt: TGTGCCAGCAGTTCAGGGCCGGCAACAGCTTTCTTT; CDR3aa: CASSSGPATAFF
v_gene: TRBV19; abundance: .; d_gene: TRBD2; j_gene: TRBJ2-3; CDR3nt: TGTGCCAGTAGTATGGGCGAAGGGCGGGAGTTATATACGCAGTATTTT; CDR3aa: CASSMGEGRELYTQYF
v_gene: TRBV7-3; abundance: .; d_gene: TRBD2; j_gene: TRBJ2-7; CDR3nt: TGTGCCAGCGGCCTAACTAGCGGCTACGAGCAGTACTTC; CDR3aa: CASGLTSGYEQYF
v_gene: TRBV6-4; abundance: .; d_gene: .; j_gene: TRBJ2-1; CDR3nt: TGTGCCAGCAGTGACTCGGCCCACTGGAGCTCCTACAATGAGCAGTTCTTC; CDR3aa: CASSDSAHWSSYNEQFF
v_gene: TRBV27; abundance: .; d_gene: .; j_gene: TRBJ2-7; CDR3nt: TGTGCCAGCAGTTTATTTGCGCCGAGCTCCTACGAGCAGTACTTC; CDR3aa: CASSLFAPSSYEQYF
v_gene: TRBV28; abundance: .; d_gene: .; j_gene: TRBJ2-2; CDR3nt: TGTGCCAGCACCCTCCGGACACCGAACACCGGGGAGCTGTTTTTT; CDR3aa: CASTLRTPNTGELFF
v_gene: TRBV30; abundance: .; d_gene: TRBD1; j_gene: TRBJ1-2; CDR3nt: TGTGCCTGGAGTTTAACAGGGGGCTCTCCCATCTATGGCTACACCTTC; CDR3aa: CAWSLTGGSPIYGYTF
v_gene: TRBV12-5; abundance: .; d_gene: .; j_gene: TRBJ1-2; CDR3nt: TGTGCTAGTGCCGTCCTCCCGACGGGAGGCTACACCTTC; CDR3aa: CASAVLPTGGYTF
v_gene: TRBV6-5; abundance: once; d_gene: .; j_gene: TRBJ1-2; CDR3nt: TGTGCCAGCACGCGGACAGCTTACACTAACTATGGCTACACCTTC; CDR3aa: CASTRTAYTNYGYTF
v_gene: TRBV27; abundance: .; d_gene: TRBD1; j_gene: TRBJ1-5; CDR3nt: TGTGCCAGCAGTGCGGACAGGATGGGTCAGCCCCAGCATTTT; CDR3aa: CASSADRMGQPQHF
v_gene: TRBV6-1; abundance: .; d_gene: TRBD2; j_gene: TRBJ2-4; CDR3nt: TGTGCCAGCTCCCGCGGGGGAAACATTCAGTACTTC; CDR3aa: CASSRGGNIQYF
v_gene: TRBV7-8; abundance: .; d_gene: .; j_gene: TRBJ2-1; CDR3nt: TGTGCCAGCAGCTTGCGGTTGACTTACAATGAGCAGTTCTTC; CDR3aa: CASSLRLTYNEQFF
v_gene: TRBV6-5; abundance: .; d_gene: .; j_gene: TRBJ2-7; CDR3nt: TGTGCCAGCAGTTCTACCCAGGGTGCCAAGTACGAGCAGTACTTC; CDR3aa: CASSSTQGAKYEQYF
v_gene: TRBV5-1; abundance: few; d_gene: .; j_gene: TRBJ2-7; CDR3nt: TGCGCCAGCAGCTTCCCCAGGGATCGCGAGCAGTACTTC; CDR3aa: CASSFPRDREQYF
v_gene: TRBV25-1; abundance: .; d_gene: .; j_gene: TRBJ1-6; CDR3nt: TGTGCCAGCAAGAAGACCCAGGGTTCACCCCTCCACTTT; CDR3aa: CASKKTQGSPLHF
v_gene: TRBV6-1; abundance: .; d_gene: TRBD2; j_gene: TRBJ2-7; CDR3nt: TGTGCCAGCAGTGAAAGTGGGACTAGCTCCACATGGGGCGAGCAGTACTTC; CDR3aa: CASSESGTSSTWGEQYF
v_gene: TRBV5-1; abundance: .; d_gene: .; j_gene: TRBJ1-2; CDR3nt: TGCGCCAGCAGCCCTTGGACAGACTATGGCTACACCTTC; CDR3aa: CASSPWTDYGYTF
v_gene: TRBV5-1; abundance: .; d_gene: .; j_gene: TRBJ1-1; CDR3nt: TGCGCCAGCAGTATTAAGGAGACCGGGACTAAAGCTTTCTTT; CDR3aa: CASSIKETGTKAFF
v_gene: TRBV7-9; abundance: .; d_gene: .; j_gene: TRBJ1-3; CDR3nt: TGTGCCAGCAGCTTATACAGGGACGTTGCTGGAAACACCATATATTTT; CDR3aa: CASSLYRDVAGNTIYF
v_gene: TRBV6-5; abundance: .; d_gene: .; j_gene: TRBJ2-7; CDR3nt: TGTGCCAGCAGTCAGTCCTACGAGCAGTACTTC; CDR3aa: CASSQSYEQYF
v_gene: TRBV5-1; abundance: .; d_gene: .; j_gene: TRBJ1-1; CDR3nt: TGCGCCAGCAGCTTCGACAGGCATGAAGCTTTCTTT; CDR3aa: CASSFDRHEAFF
v_gene: TRBV11-3; abundance: .; d_gene: TRBD2; j_gene: TRBJ2-2; CDR3nt: TGTGCCAGCAGCTCTCGCGGGAGGGCCACAAACACCGGGGAGCTGTTTTTT; CDR3aa: CASSSRGRATNTGELFF
v_gene: TRBV28; abundance: .; d_gene: TRBD2; j_gene: TRBJ2-1; CDR3nt: TGTGCCAGCAGGGGGACTAGCGGGAGAAATGAGCAGTTCTTC; CDR3aa: CASRGTSGRNEQFF
v_gene: TRBV6-1; abundance: .; d_gene: .; j_gene: TRBJ1-1; CDR3nt: TGTGCCAGCAGTGGCGGGAACACTGAAGCTTTCTTT; CDR3aa: CASSGGNTEAFF
v_gene: TRBV2; abundance: .; d_gene: .; j_gene: TRBJ1-5; CDR3nt: TGTGCCAGCAGGGAGACAGCGACTGGCGATCAGCCCCAGCATTTT; CDR3aa: CASRETATGDQPQHF
v_gene: TRBV29-1; abundance: .; d_gene: TRBD1; j_gene: TRBJ2-3; CDR3nt: TGCAGCGTTGATCGGTTCAGGGGGCGGACAGATACGCAGTATTTT; CDR3aa: CSVDRFRGRTDTQYF
v_gene: TRBV29-1; abundance: .; d_gene: TRBD2; j_gene: TRBJ2-7; CDR3nt: TGCAGCGCTCAATCTGCGGGGGGTAGCGACACTACCTACGAGCAGTACTTC; CDR3aa: CSAQSAGGSDTTYEQYF
v_gene: TRBV19; abundance: few; d_gene: TRBD1; j_gene: TRBJ2-7; CDR3nt: TGTGCCAGTAGTTCCAACAGGGGAACCTACGAGCAGTACTTC; CDR3aa: CASSSNRGTYEQYF
v_gene: TRBV14; abundance: .; d_gene: TRBD2; j_gene: TRBJ2-7; CDR3nt: TGTGCCAGCAGCCAACTGACGGCGGGAGGGCCTTACGAGCAGTACTTC; CDR3aa: CASSQLTAGGPYEQYF
v_gene: TRBV4-1; abundance: .; d_gene: TRBD2; j_gene: TRBJ2-3; CDR3nt: TGCGCCAGCAGCCATCCCGGAACTAGCGGGAGGATTGCTACGCAGTATTTT; CDR3aa: CASSHPGTSGRIATQYF
v_gene: TRBV11-2; abundance: .; d_gene: .; j_gene: TRBJ2-7; CDR3nt: TGTGCCAGCAGCCCCCGACTAGCCTACGAGCAGTACTTC; CDR3aa: CASSPRLAYEQYF
v_gene: TRBV6-1; abundance: .; d_gene: TRBD1; j_gene: TRBJ1-5; CDR3nt: TGTGCCAGCAGTGTCCAGGGGGCGCATCAGCCCCAGCATTTT; CDR3aa: CASSVQGAHQPQHF
v_gene: TRBV5-1; abundance: .; d_gene: .; j_gene: TRBJ2-1; CDR3nt: TGCGCCAGCAGCTTGTTGGAGGGCTCGGCCTCCTACAATGAGCAGTTCTTC; CDR3aa: CASSLLEGSASYNEQFF
v_gene: TRBV11-2; abundance: .; d_gene: TRBD1; j_gene: TRBJ1-5; CDR3nt: TGTGCCAGCAGCTTGGACAGGAATAATCAGCCCCAGCATTTT; CDR3aa: CASSLDRNNQPQHF
v_gene: TRBV11-2; abundance: .; d_gene: TRBD1; j_gene: TRBJ2-1; CDR3nt: TGTGCCAGCAGCCTTTGGGACAGCCTAAACCTAGGTGAGCAGTTCTTC; CDR3aa: CASSLWDSLNLGEQFF
v_gene: TRBV5-1; abundance: once; d_gene: TRBD1; j_gene: TRBJ2-1; CDR3nt: TGCGCCAGCAGCTCGGACAGGTACAATGAGCAGTTCTTC; CDR3aa: CASSSDRYNEQFF
v_gene: TRBV2; abundance: once; d_gene: .; j_gene: TRBJ2-7; CDR3nt: TGTGCCAGCAGGAAATCCGGGACACGTACCTACGAGCAGTACTTC; CDR3aa: CASRKSGTRTYEQYF
v_gene: TRBV5-1; abundance: once; d_gene: TRBD1; j_gene: TRBJ1-4; CDR3nt: TGCGCCAGCAGCTTGGGTCGGGGACAGGGGATGTCTAATGAAAAACTGTTTTTT; CDR3aa: CASSLGRGQGMSNEKLFF
v_gene: TRBV6-1; abundance: .; d_gene: TRBD1; j_gene: TRBJ1-6; CDR3nt: TGTGCCAGCAGTGCCCGACAGGGGAACTCACCCCTCCACTTT; CDR3aa: CASSARQGNSPLHF
v_gene: TRBV11-2; abundance: .; d_gene: .; j_gene: TRBJ2-1; CDR3nt: TGTGCCAGCAGCCTGGGGGGGGCCTCCTACAATGAGCAGTTCTTC; CDR3aa: CASSLGGASYNEQFF
v_gene: TRBV7-9; abundance: .; d_gene: TRBD2; j_gene: TRBJ2-1; CDR3nt: TGTGCCAGCAGCCTAACTAGCGGGAGGGCCTACAATGAGCAGTTCTTC; CDR3aa: CASSLTSGRAYNEQFF
v_gene: TRBV30; abundance: once; d_gene: .; j_gene: TRBJ2-7; CDR3nt: TGTGCCTGGAGCAGGGGACGGAGCTCCTACGAGCAGTACTTC; CDR3aa: CAWSRGRSSYEQYF
v_gene: TRBV2; abundance: .; d_gene: TRBD1; j_gene: TRBJ1-1; CDR3nt: TGTGCCAGTAAACTCGCCGGGACAGCGAACACTGAAGCTTTCTTT; CDR3aa: CASKLAGTANTEAFF
v_gene: TRBV6-5; abundance: .; d_gene: .; j_gene: TRBJ1-3; CDR3nt: TGTGCCAGCGTAGGGGGGGGATCTGGAAACACCATATATTTT; CDR3aa: CASVGGGSGNTIYF
v_gene: TRBV18; abundance: .; d_gene: .; j_gene: TRBJ2-7; CDR3nt: TGTGCCAGCTCACCACGCAACAGGGTAGAGAACGAGCAGTACTTC; CDR3aa: CASSPRNRVENEQYF
v_gene: TRBV4-2; abundance: .; d_gene: TRBD2; j_gene: TRBJ2-7; CDR3nt: TGTGCCAGCAGCCAAAAGGCTAGCGGGTTCCCCCCCTACGAGCAGTACTTC; CDR3aa: CASSQKASGFPPYEQYF
v_gene: TRBV9; abundance: once; d_gene: .; j_gene: TRBJ2-3; CDR3nt: TGTGCCAGCAGCCCCATTTACAGACACACAGATACGCAGTATTTT; CDR3aa: CASSPIYRHTDTQYF
v_gene: TRBV30; abundance: .; d_gene: .; j_gene: TRBJ1-5; CDR3nt: TGTGCCTGGAGTGAAATAACAGGGCCCAAGCGGCAGCCCCAGCATTTT; CDR3aa: CAWSEITGPKRQPQHF
v_gene: TRBV19; abundance: .; d_gene: .; j_gene: TRBJ2-7; CDR3nt: TGTGCCAGTAGTATCAGTTGGGCTCCGACCTACGAGCAGTACTTC; CDR3aa: CASSISWAPTYEQYF
v_gene: TRBV6-1; abundance: once; d_gene: TRBD1; j_gene: TRBJ2-2; CDR3nt: TGTGCCAGCAGCCGGGACAGGATTGACACCGGGGAGCTGTTTTTT; CDR3aa: CASSRDRIDTGELFF